This T cell receptor (beta chain) was sequenced during a study of kidney transplant recipient with SARS-CoV-2 infection. This CDR3 is 14 amino acids long. Germline CDR1 MNHEY, CDR2 SMNVEV (reference sequence). V trimming: 3 bases; J trimming: 8 bases; junction bases outside the gene matches: 7. TCRdb fed the reads into MiXCR, producing one record per CDR3 protein. The sample has fewer than 250,000 distinct CDR3 sequences; 29% are singletons. In the case of this clonotype: Given a much more abundant clone one base away, this may be a read error.

This clonotype was obtained from a male patient aged 30 to 39 who had COVID-19 and was a kidney transplant recipient. The T cells may come from the graft donor. This rearrangement joins TRBV27 to TRBJ2-1, with 7 nucleotides matching TRBD2. The starting material was a blood sample, obtained at baseline and between days 110 and 120 from a kidney transplant recipient. CDR3 sequence reads: CASSFGGGYDEQFF. For the CDR3, the DNA is TGTGCCAGCAGTTTCGGGGGAGGGTACGATGAGCAGTTCTTC.